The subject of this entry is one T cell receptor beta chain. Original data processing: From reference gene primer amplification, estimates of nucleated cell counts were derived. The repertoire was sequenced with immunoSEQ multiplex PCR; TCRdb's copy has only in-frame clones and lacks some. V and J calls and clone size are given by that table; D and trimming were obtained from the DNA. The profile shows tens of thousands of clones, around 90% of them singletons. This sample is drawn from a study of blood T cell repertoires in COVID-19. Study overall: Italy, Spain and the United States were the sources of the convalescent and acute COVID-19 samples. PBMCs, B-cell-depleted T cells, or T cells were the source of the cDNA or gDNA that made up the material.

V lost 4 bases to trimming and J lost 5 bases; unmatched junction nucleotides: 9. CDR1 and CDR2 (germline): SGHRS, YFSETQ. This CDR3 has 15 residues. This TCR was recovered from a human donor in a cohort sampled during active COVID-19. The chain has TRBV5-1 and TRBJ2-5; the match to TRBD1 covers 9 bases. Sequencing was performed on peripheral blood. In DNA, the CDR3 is TGCGCCAGCAGCAGCACAGGGGGCGCGGGGGAGACCCAGTACTTC. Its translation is CASSSTGGAGETQYF.